This entry concerns a single T cell receptor beta chain. The sample holds one count of this clone. The antigen this receptor binds is unknown. No qualities accompany the bases; no much larger clone lies one base away. The sample is drawn from a study of cytomegalovirus exposure and HLA in healthy donors (dated by TCRdb to about 2017). Some background on the complete study: According to a later analysis, the roughly 120 validation repertoires were produced on the same platform as the roughly 700 repertoires of the first cohort. The study was designed to test whether signatures of past pathogen exposure could be identified by cataloging public T cell receptors. The study combined high-throughput TCR immunosequencing, statistical association of individual TCRs with disease status, and machine learning to predict cytomegalovirus infection status. A separate validation cohort of roughly 110 different subjects was used in addition to the roughly 700-subject first cohort.

Here is what the overall study found, with its caveats: Cytomegalovirus status was reported to be diagnosed by the classifier with high specificity and sensitivity in both the original and validation cohorts. A later analysis lacked HLA typing for the validation cohort, so it scored co-occurrence in that cohort across all 120 repertoires. A later analysis found that TCRs clustered in the first cohort also tended to co-occur in the 120 validation repertoires, with 90% to 95% of cluster scores above 0. In vitro tests confirmed that three of the cytomegalovirus-associated TCR beta chains recognize cytomegalovirus antigens. Most TCR sequences were seen in very few donors, while some public TCRs were found in many individuals. The authors suggested that the approach could potentially be extended to other disease states and immunological phenotypes. The study gave a list of more than 150 TCR beta chains associated with cytomegalovirus.

The donors were included in the validation cohort of some 120 subjects, a group kept apart from the approximately 700-subject first cohort. From cysteine to phenylalanine, the CDR3 is 16 amino acids long. Of all the DNA, just the CDR3 is kept, 48 bases in frame from base 1. After removal of 5 bases from V and 5 bases from J, the junction retains 10 bases not matched to a gene. Via the germline V gene (reference sequence), CDR1 is SEHNR and CDR2 FQNEAQ. The library was made by the immunoSEQ multiplex PCR assay. The paper's processing steps were these. To diagnose cytomegalovirus status from the catalog of TCR beta chain sequences, a statistical classification framework was built. The source is immuneACCESS, and TCRdb retained only in-frame sequences with V and J called. Part of the clones is not carried over; for the studies checked, unresolved V genes explain less than half of this, and the remainder is unexplained. V, J and clone size are those of that table, while D and trimming were read from the DNA. Present in this sample are approximately 73,000 clones, roughly 96% of which were seen just once. The leading ten clones occupy 3.3% of the sample.

The receptor chain draws on TRBV7-9 and TRBJ2-3; TRBD1 agrees with 10 junctional bases. The sequence was obtained from a man aged 18 to 30 in good health and CMV-seronegative. Sequenced: PBMCs. The sequence in DNA is TGTGCCAGCAGCGAAGGTGGACAGGGGGTGAGAGATACGCAGTATTTT. It encodes CASSEGGQGVRDTQYF.